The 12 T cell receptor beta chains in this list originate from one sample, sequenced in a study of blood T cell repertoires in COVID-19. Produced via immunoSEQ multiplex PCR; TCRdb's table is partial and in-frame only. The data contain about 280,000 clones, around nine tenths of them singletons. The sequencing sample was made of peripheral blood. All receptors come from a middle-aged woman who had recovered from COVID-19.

The CDR3 is CASSPGTGPGANVLTF. In DNA form, the CDR3 reads TGCGCCAGCAGCCCCGGGACAGGGCCTGGGGCCAACGTCCTGACTTTC. The chain joins TRBV10-1 to TRBJ2-6, with 9 positions matching TRBD1. Germline V gene data show CDR1 as WNHNN and CDR2 as SYGVQD (reference sequence). The CDR3 totals 16 residues. Trimming cost V 6 bases and J 2 bases; bases outside gene matches: 5.

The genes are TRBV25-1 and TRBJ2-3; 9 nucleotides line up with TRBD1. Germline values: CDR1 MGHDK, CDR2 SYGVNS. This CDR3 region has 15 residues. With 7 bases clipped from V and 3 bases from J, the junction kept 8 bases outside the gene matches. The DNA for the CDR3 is TGTGCCAGCACTCCGGGACAGGGAGGAACAGATACGCAGTATTTT. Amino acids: CASTPGQGGTDTQYF.

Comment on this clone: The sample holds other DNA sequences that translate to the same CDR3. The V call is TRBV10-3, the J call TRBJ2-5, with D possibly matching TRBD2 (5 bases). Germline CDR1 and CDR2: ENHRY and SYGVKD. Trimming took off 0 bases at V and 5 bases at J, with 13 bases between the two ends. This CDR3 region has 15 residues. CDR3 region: CAISESTGSGETQYF. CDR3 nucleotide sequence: TGTGCCATCAGTGAGTCAACCGGCAGCGGTGAGACCCAGTACTTC.

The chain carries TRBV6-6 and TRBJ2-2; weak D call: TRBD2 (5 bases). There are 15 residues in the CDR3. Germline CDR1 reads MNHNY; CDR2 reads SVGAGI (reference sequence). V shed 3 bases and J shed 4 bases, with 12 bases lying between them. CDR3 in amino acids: CASSYPQAGTGELFF. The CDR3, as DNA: TGTGCCAGCAGTTATCCCCAGGCGGGCACCGGGGAGCTGTTTTTT.

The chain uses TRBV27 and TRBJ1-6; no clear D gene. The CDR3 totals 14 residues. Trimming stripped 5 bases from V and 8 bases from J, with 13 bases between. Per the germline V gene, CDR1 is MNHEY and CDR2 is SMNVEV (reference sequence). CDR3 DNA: TGTGCCAGCAGTCTCCACAGAATTGATTCACCCCTCCACTTT. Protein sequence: CASSLHRIDSPLHF.

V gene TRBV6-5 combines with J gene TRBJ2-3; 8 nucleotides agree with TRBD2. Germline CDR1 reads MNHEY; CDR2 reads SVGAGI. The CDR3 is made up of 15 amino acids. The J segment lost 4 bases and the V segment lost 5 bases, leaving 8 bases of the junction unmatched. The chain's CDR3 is CASSPRGLASDTQYF. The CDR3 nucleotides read TGTGCCAGCAGTCCACGTGGACTAGCTTCAGATACGCAGTATTTT.

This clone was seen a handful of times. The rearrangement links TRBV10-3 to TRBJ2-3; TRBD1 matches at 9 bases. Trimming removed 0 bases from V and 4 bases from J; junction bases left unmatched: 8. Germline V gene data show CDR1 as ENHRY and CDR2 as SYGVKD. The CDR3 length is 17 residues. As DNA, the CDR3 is TGTGCCATCAGTGAGTCGGCGGGACAGGGATGGTCAGATACGCAGTATTTT. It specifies CAISESAGQGWSDTQYF.

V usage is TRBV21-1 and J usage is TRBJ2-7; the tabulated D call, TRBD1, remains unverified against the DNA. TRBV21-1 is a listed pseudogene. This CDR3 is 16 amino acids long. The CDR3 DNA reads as TGTGCCAGCAGAACAAAACGACACGGCAGACGGTACGAGCAGTACTTC. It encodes CASRTKRHGRRYEQYF.

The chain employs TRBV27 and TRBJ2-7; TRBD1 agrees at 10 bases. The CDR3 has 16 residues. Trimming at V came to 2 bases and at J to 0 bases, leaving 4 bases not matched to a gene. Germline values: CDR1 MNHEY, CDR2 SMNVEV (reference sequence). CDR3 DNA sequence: TGTGCCAGCAGTTTACTTCGGACAGGGGGCTCCTACGAGCAGTACTTC. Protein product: CASSLLRTGGSYEQYF.

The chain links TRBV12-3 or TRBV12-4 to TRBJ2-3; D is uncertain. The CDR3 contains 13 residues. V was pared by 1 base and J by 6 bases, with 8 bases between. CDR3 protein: CASSLGSWDTQYF. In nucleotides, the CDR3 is TGTGCCAGCAGTTTAGGTAGCTGGGATACGCAGTATTTT.

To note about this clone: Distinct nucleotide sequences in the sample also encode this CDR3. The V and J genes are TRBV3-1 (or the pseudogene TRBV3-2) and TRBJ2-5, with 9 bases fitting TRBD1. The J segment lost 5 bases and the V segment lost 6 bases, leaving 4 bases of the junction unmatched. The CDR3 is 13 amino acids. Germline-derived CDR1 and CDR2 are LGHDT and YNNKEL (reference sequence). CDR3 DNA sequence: TGTGCCAGCAGTCAACAGGGGGCGGAGACCCAGTACTTC. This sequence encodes CASSQQGAETQYF.

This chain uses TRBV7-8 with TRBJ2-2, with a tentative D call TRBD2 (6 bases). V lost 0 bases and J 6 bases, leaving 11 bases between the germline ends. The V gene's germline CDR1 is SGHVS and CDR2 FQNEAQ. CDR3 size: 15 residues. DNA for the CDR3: TGTGCCAGCAGCTTAGCGGGAGGTTACTCCGGGGAGCTGTTTTTT. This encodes CASSLAGGYSGELFF.